This T cell receptor (beta chain) was identified in a study of OX40 agonist ivuxolimab in advanced cancers. Overall study context: The drug used for patients, ivuxolimab, was an agonistic anti-OX40 (CD134) antibody. Every patient in dose escalation had hepatocellular carcinoma, melanoma, renal cell or head and neck cancer. Three patients responded partially, comprising one with hepatocellular carcinoma and two with cutaneous melanoma.

The data were produced by immunoSEQ multiplex PCR, yet TCRdb's version contains in-frame clones alone and is incomplete. The sample yields roughly 60,000 clones, 80% to 90% seen once. The germline V gene has CDR1 SGHTA and CDR2 FQGNSA. The CDR3 runs to 12 residues. This clone showed up just a few times. The chain recombines TRBV7-2 with TRBJ2-5; the D gene is possibly TRBD1 (6 bases). Material: CD4+ or CD8+ T cells sorted from blood, obtained in a trial of the OX40 agonist ivuxolimab. The receptor comes from an adult with an advanced solid tumor such as melanoma, head and neck, liver or kidney cancer. This chain's CDR3 is CAIQGSLETQYF. As DNA, the CDR3 is TGTGCTATCCAGGGGAGTTTAGAGACCCAGTACTTC.